This T cell receptor beta chain came from a study of control samples from healthy donors and cancer patients. This clone was detected only once. Some clones are missing from TCRdb's copy, which holds only in-frame ones; the method was immunoSEQ multiplex PCR. The sample has more than 95,000 clones, around 88% seen once. Deletions cut 5 bases from V and 2 bases from J, with 9 bases between. There are 13 residues in the CDR3. Germline assignment: CDR1 SGHTA and CDR2 FQGNSA. Sequencing was carried out using PBMCs. The clonotype was recovered from a man between 60 and 70 years old with lung cancer. The chain combines TRBV7-2 with TRBJ2-5; D gene ambiguous. CDR3 in amino acids: CASSADTQETQYF. CDR3 nucleotide sequence: TGTGCCAGCAGCGCCGACACTCAAGAGACCCAGTACTTC.